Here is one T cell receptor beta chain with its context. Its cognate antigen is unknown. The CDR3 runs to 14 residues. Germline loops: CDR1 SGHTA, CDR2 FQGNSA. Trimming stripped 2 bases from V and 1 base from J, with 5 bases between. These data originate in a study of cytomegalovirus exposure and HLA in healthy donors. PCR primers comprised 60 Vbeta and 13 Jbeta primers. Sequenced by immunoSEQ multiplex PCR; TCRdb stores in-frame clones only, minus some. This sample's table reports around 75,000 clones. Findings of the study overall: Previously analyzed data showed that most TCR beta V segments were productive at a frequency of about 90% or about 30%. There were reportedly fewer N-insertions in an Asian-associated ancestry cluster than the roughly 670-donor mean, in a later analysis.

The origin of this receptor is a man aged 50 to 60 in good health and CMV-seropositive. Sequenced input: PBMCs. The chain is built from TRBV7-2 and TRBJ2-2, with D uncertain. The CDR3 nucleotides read TGTGCCAGCAGCTTACAGCGGAACACCGGGGAGCTGTTTTTT. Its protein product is CASSLQRNTGELFF. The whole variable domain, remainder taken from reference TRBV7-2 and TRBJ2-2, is GAGVSQSPSNKVTEKGKDVELRCDPISGHTALYWYRQSLGQGLEFLIYFQGNSAPDKSGLPSDRFSAERTGGSVSTLTIQRTQQEDSAVYLCASSLQRNTGELFFGEGSRLTVL.